This T cell receptor beta chain is drawn from a study of T cells in Graves' hyperthyroidism and ophthalmopathy. Researchers amplified the TCR beta CDR3 regions from RNA transcripts. HTBI primers were employed in a first-round RT-PCR of the TCR CDR3. TCRdb fed the multiplex PCR reads into MiXCR, producing one record per CDR3 protein. The sample carries hundreds of thousands of distinct CDR3 sequences, around 20% recorded once. J lost 3 bases, V lost 8 bases, and 21 bases had no gene match. CDR1 SGHAT and CDR2 FQNNGV come from the germline V gene. The CDR3 consists of 18 residues. The chain has TRBV11-2 and TRBJ2-7; 8 nucleotides align to TRBD2. The receptor comes from a man aged 35-49 years with Graves' ophthalmopathy. Source material: blood. In DNA, the CDR3 is TGTGCCAGCTCACCCATCCGGGGGGGGATCGGAAGGAACTACGAGCAGTACTTC. Protein product: CASSPIRGGIGRNYEQYF.